Given below is one TCR beta chain in context. Cells defined as naive were viable CD3+CD4+ or CD3+CD8+ and CCR7+CD45RA+CD45RO-CD95-CD27+CD28+. TCRdb's table, derived via immunoSEQ multiplex PCR, lists solely in-frame clones and lacks some. Here the sample spans more than 30,000 clones, 90% to 95% being singletons. CDR3 length: 14 amino acids. Trimming took 3 bases from V and 3 from J, leaving 12 bases between them. Looked up from germline, CDR1 is SGDLS and CDR2 is YYNGEE. The sample comes from a study of T cells after posttransplantation cyclophosphamide. Sequencing was done on a sample of naive CD4+ T cells sorted from PBMCs. The receptor comes from a woman aged 55-69 years in good health, CMV-negative, and a related stem cell transplant donor. The chain couples TRBV9 to TRBJ1-2; D is possibly TRBD1 (5 bases). The CDR3 DNA reads TGTGCCAGCAGCGATCAGGGTCGAGACTATGGCTACACCTTC. It translates to CASSDQGRDYGYTF. The variable domain in full, completed from reference TRBV9 and TRBJ1-2, reads DSGVTQTPKHLITATGQRVTLRCSPRSGDLSVYWYQQSLDQGLQFLIQYYNGEERAKGNILERFSAQQFPDLHSELNLSSLELGDSALYFCASSDQGRDYGYTFGSGTRLTVV.